These T cell receptor beta chains were read from a single sample in a study of shared clonotypes between healthy human individuals. Repertoires were generated with immunoSEQ multiplex PCR, while TCRdb's copy carries only in-frame clones and drops some. The table has a few million clones, over 85% seen once; the top ten hold 0.35% to 0.45%. Input material: naive CD4+ T cells from PBMCs. The receptor set was obtained from a man younger than 35 in good health. Some clones in this sample may be carry-over from other donors' samples. Both conserved end residues are part of each CDR3. D genes are given only for firm matches. Clone size is not always given. Where it is, it says once, few, many or a class for expanded clones.

abundance | d_gene | j_gene | v_gene | CDR3aa | CDR3nt
. | TRBD1 | TRBJ1-4 | TRBV6-5 | CASSYSTGAGEKLFF | TGTGCCAGCAGTTACTCGACAGGGGCTGGGGAAAAACTGTTTTTT
. | TRBD1 | TRBJ2-3 | TRBV2 | CASIYRTGDTQYF | TGTGCCAGCATTTACCGGACAGGAGATACGCAGTATTTT
. | TRBD2 | TRBJ2-1 | TRBV11-2 | CASSSQGAGAFYNEQFF | TGTGCCAGCAGCTCCCAGGGAGCGGGAGCGTTCTACAATGAGCAGTTCTTC
. | . | TRBJ2-3 | TRBV7-3 | CASSPDTTDTQYF | TGTGCCAGCAGTCCAGACACCACAGATACGCAGTATTTT
. | TRBD1 | TRBJ1-2 | TRBV6-4 | CASSDSPTGAILGYGYTF | TGTGCCAGCAGTGACTCGCCGACAGGGGCAATCTTGGGGTATGGCTACACCTTC
. | . | TRBJ2-4 | TRBV5-5 | CASSSSSRVRNIQYF | TGTGCCAGCAGCTCCTCGTCTCGCGTTAGAAACATTCAGTACTTC
. | . | TRBJ1-4 | TRBV5-5 | CASSSNEKLFF | TGTGCCAGCAGCTCCAATGAAAAACTGTTTTTT
. | TRBD1 | TRBJ2-7 | TRBV2 | CASRRDRGNYEQYF | TGTGCCAGCAGGAGGGACAGGGGGAACTACGAGCAGTACTTC
. | . | TRBJ2-1 | TRBV6-6 | CASSYSPLSEQFF | TGTGCCAGCAGTTACTCCCCGTTGAGTGAGCAGTTCTTC
. | . | TRBJ2-1 | TRBV2 | CASSESYNEQFF | TGTGCCAGCAGTGAATCCTACAATGAGCAGTTCTTC
. | . | TRBJ1-2 | TRBV5-4 | CASSQVRGASNYGYTF | TGTGCCAGCAGCCAAGTGAGAGGGGCTTCTAACTATGGCTACACCTTC
. | . | TRBJ1-6 | TRBV4-3 | CASSQAARGSPLHF | TGCGCCAGCAGCCAAGCTGCCAGGGGTTCACCCCTCCACTTT
. | . | TRBJ2-7 | TRBV28 | CATRGFGEQYF | TGTGCCACCCGAGGCTTCGGCGAGCAGTACTTC
once | . | TRBJ1-5 | TRBV28 | CASRPLGPGRPQHF | TGTGCCAGCAGACCTCTGGGTCCAGGGAGGCCCCAGCATTTT
. | TRBD1 | TRBJ2-5 | TRBV7-3 | CASSIDREETQYF | TGTGCCAGCAGCATTGACAGGGAAGAGACCCAGTACTTC
. | TRBD1 | TRBJ2-2 | TRBV4-1 | CASSHDRVRPGELFF | TGCGCCAGCAGCCACGACAGGGTCCGACCCGGGGAGCTGTTTTTT
. | . | TRBJ1-1 | TRBV10-2 | CASSDRGRYTEAFF | TGCGCCAGCAGTGATAGGGGCCGGTACACTGAAGCTTTCTTT
. | . | TRBJ2-1 | TRBV29-1 | CSVGSLYNEQFF | TGCAGCGTTGGGTCTCTGTACAATGAGCAGTTCTTC
. | . | TRBJ2-7 | TRBV6-5 | CASSGANSYEQYF | TGTGCCAGCAGTGGGGCGAACTCCTACGAGCAGTACTTC
. | . | TRBJ2-6 | TRBV9 | CASSVSGSGANVLTF | TGTGCCAGCAGCGTATCGGGTTCTGGGGCCAACGTCCTGACTTTC
. | . | TRBJ2-7 | TRBV28 | CASSFPRGVGAISYEQYF | TGTGCCAGCAGTTTCCCCCGTGGAGTTGGGGCGATTTCCTACGAGCAGTACTTC
. | TRBD1 | TRBJ2-7 | TRBV7-3 | CASSLNRQGQGEQYF | TGTGCCAGCAGCTTAAATCGACAGGGGCAGGGCGAGCAGTACTTC
. | . | TRBJ1-1 | TRBV29-1 | CSVRGLNTEAFF | TGCAGCGTCCGGGGGCTGAACACTGAAGCTTTCTTT
. | . | TRBJ2-5 | TRBV6-5 | CASSGLVRRETQYF | TGTGCCAGCAGTGGGCTAGTCAGGCGCGAGACCCAGTACTTC
. | . | TRBJ2-5 | TRBV30 | CAWSRGTIETQYF | TGTGCCTGGAGTAGGGGAACGATAGAGACCCAGTACTTC
. | TRBD2 | TRBJ2-7 | TRBV2 | CASRQGLAGAYEQYF | TGTGCCAGCCGTCAAGGGCTAGCGGGGGCCTACGAGCAGTACTTC
. | TRBD1 | TRBJ1-2 | TRBV18 | CASSPLWTGDQYYGYTF | TGTGCCAGCTCACCACTTTGGACAGGAGATCAGTACTATGGCTACACCTTC
once | . | TRBJ2-1 | TRBV7-2 | CASSSLGGYNEQFF | TGTGCCAGCAGCTCGCTGGGTGGTTACAATGAGCAGTTCTTC
. | TRBD1 | TRBJ2-6 | TRBV30 | CAWSVGTGGAGANVLTF | TGTGCCTGGAGTGTCGGGACAGGGGGCGCTGGGGCCAACGTCCTGACTTTC
. | . | TRBJ2-5 | TRBV6-6 | CASSYGSETQYF | TGTGCCAGCAGTTACGGGTCAGAGACCCAGTACTTC
. | . | TRBJ2-3 | TRBV19 | CASRDRTSVTDTQYF | TGTGCCAGTAGAGACAGGACCAGTGTCACAGATACGCAGTATTTT
. | . | TRBJ2-3 | TRBV18 | CASSPRSWGTDTQYF | TGTGCCAGCTCCCCCAGGAGTTGGGGCACAGATACGCAGTATTTT
. | . | TRBJ2-7 | TRBV6-5 | CASSYSKHPSYEQYF | TGTGCCAGCAGTTACTCGAAGCACCCTTCCTACGAGCAGTACTTC
. | TRBD2 | TRBJ2-7 | TRBV11-2 | CASSSRLAGAGTYEQYF | TGTGCCAGCAGCTCGAGACTAGCGGGAGCGGGGACCTACGAGCAGTACTTC
. | . | TRBJ2-7 | TRBV6-4 | CASSPQVGVGYEQYF | TGTGCCAGCAGTCCCCAGGTGGGCGTGGGCTACGAGCAGTACTTC
. | TRBD1 | TRBJ2-2 | TRBV28 | CASSPTRTGRTGELFF | TGTGCCAGCAGTCCGACCCGGACAGGGAGAACCGGGGAGCTGTTTTTT
. | . | TRBJ1-1 | TRBV5-1 | CASSRDLTLEGAFF | TGCGCCAGCAGCCGCGACCTTACACTTGAGGGAGCTTTCTTT
. | TRBD1 | TRBJ1-1 | TRBV29-1 | CSVRPGQEAFF | TGCAGCGTCAGACCGGGACAGGAAGCTTTCTTT
. | TRBD2 | TRBJ2-5 | TRBV7-2 | CASSRTSEYQETQYF | TGTGCCAGCAGTCGAACTAGCGAGTACCAAGAGACCCAGTACTTC
. | TRBD1 | TRBJ1-3 | TRBV28 | CASSFGTGRGNTIYF | TGTGCCAGCAGTTTTGGGACAGGGCGTGGGAACACCATATATTTT
. | . | TRBJ1-1 | TRBV19 | CASRSGHMNTEAFF | TGTGCCAGTAGATCGGGACATATGAACACTGAAGCTTTCTTT
. | . | TRBJ2-2 | TRBV5-1 | CASSPGTGELFF | TGCGCCAGCAGCCCGGGCACCGGGGAGCTGTTTTTT